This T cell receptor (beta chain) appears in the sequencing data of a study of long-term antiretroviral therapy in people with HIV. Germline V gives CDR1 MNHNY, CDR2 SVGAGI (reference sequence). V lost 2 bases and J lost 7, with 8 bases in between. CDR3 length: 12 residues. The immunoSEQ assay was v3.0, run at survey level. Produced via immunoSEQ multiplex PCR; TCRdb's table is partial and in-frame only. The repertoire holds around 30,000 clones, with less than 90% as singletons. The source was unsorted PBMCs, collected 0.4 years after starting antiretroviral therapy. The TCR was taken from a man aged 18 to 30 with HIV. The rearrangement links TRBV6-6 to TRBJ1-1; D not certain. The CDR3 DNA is TGTGCCAGCAGTTACAGCTCGAGTGAAGCTTTCTTT. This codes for CASSYSSSEAFF.